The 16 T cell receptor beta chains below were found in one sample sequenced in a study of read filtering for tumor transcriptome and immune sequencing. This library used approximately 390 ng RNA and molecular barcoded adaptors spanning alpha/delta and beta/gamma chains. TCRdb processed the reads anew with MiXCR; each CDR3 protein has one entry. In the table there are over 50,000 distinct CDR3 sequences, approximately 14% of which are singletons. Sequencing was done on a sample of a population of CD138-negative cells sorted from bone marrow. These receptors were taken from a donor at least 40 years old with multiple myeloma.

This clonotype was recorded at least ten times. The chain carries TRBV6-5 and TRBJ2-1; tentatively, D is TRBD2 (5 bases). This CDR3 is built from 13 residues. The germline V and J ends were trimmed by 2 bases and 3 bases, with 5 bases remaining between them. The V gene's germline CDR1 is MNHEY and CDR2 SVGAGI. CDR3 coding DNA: TGTGCCAGCAGTTACCGGGACTACAATGAGCAGTTCTTC. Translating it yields CASSYRDYNEQFF.

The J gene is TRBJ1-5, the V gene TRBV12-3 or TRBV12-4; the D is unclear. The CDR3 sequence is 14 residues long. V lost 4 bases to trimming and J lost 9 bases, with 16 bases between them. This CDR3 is CASSSYRTAVPQHF. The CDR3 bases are TGTGCCAGCAGTTCATACCGGACTGCGGTGCCCCAGCATTTT.

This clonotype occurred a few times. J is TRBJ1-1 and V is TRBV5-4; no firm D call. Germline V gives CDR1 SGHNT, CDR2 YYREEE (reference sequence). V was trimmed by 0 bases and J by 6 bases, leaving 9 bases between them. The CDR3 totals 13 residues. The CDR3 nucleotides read TGTGCCAGCAGCTTGGCAGGAGAGTCTGAAGCTTTCTTT. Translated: CASSLAGESEAFF.

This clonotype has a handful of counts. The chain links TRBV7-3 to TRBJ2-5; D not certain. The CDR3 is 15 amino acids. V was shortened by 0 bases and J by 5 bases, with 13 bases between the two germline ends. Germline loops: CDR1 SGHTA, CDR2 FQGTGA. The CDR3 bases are TGTGCCAGCAGCTTAACGACCCACCTTGGGGAGACCCAGTACTTC. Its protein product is CASSLTTHLGETQYF. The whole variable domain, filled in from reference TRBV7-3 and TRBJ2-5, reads GAGVSQTPSNKVTEKGKYVELRCDPISGHTALYWYRQSLGQGPEFLIYFQGTGAADDSGLPNDRFFAVRPEGSVSTLKIQRTERGDSAVYLCASSLTTHLGETQYFGPGTRLLVL.

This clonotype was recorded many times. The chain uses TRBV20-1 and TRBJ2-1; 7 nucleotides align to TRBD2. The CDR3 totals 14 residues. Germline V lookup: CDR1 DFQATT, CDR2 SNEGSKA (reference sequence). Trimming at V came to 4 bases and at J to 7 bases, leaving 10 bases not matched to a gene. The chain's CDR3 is CSAKGWREYNEQFF. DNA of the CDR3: TGCAGTGCTAAGGGGTGGCGGGAGTATAATGAGCAGTTCTTC.

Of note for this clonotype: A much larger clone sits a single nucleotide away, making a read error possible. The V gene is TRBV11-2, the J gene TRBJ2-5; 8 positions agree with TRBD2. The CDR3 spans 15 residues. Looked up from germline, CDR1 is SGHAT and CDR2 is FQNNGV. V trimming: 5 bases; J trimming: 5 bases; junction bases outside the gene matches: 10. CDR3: CASSAGLGTTETQYF. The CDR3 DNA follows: TGTGCCAGCAGCGCGGGACTAGGGACCACGGAGACCCAGTACTTC.

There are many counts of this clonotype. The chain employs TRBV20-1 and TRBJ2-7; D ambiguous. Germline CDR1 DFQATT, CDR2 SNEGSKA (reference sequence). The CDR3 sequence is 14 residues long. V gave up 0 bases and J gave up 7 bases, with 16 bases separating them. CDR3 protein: CSARDVRVLKEQYF. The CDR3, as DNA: TGCAGTGCTAGAGACGTAAGGGTGCTTAAGGAGCAGTACTTC.

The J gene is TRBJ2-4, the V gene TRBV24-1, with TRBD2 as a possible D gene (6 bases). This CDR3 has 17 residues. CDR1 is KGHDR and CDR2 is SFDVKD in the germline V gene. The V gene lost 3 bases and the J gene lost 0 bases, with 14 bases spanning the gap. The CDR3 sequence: CATSDGTLRLAKNIQYF. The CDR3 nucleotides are TGTGCCACCAGTGATGGGACTCTAAGACTAGCCAAAAACATTCAGTACTTC.

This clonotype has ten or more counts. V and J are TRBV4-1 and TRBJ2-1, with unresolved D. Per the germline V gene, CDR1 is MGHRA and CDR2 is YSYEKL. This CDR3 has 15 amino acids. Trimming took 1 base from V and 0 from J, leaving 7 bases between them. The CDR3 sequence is CASSQVSSSYNEQFF. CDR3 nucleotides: TGCGCCAGCAGCCAAGTGTCGAGCTCCTACAATGAGCAGTTCTTC.

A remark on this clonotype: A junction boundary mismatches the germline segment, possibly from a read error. The DNA for the CDR3 is TGTGCCAGCAGCCCCAGAGTTATACAGGGGGCAGGGGAGACCCAGAACTTC. Its translation is CASSPRVIQGAGETQNF. The chain combines TRBV7-9 with TRBJ2-5; 9 nucleotides align to TRBD1. Germline loops: CDR1 SEHNR, CDR2 FQNEAQ (reference sequence). CDR3 length: 17 residues.

CDR3 sequence (DNA): TGTGCCAGCAGTGAGGACCTCAATCAGCCCCAGCATTTT. Translating it yields CASSEDLNQPQHF. The chain joins TRBV2 to TRBJ1-5; D is undetermined. The germline gives CDR1 SNHLY, CDR2 FYNNEI. This CDR3 region has 13 residues. With 3 bases removed from V and 3 bases from J, the gap between germline ends came to 6 bases.

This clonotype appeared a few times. The DNA of the CDR3 is TGTGCCAGTACCGACCGACAGGGCTCAGATACGCAGTATTTT. It encodes CASTDRQGSDTQYF. The chain joins TRBV19 to TRBJ2-3, with 7 nucleotides matching TRBD1. The germline V gene encodes CDR1 LNHDA and CDR2 SQIVND (reference sequence). The CDR3 has 14 residues. Losses at the gene ends were 7 bases for V and 4 bases for J; bases not matched to a gene: 8.

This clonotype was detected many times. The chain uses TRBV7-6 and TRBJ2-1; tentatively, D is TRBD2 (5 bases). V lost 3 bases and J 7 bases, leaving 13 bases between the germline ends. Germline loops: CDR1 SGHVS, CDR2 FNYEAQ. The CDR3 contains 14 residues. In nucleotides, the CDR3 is TGTGCCAGCAGCTTGGACCCCCCGGGGAATGAGCAGTTCTTC. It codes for CASSLDPPGNEQFF.

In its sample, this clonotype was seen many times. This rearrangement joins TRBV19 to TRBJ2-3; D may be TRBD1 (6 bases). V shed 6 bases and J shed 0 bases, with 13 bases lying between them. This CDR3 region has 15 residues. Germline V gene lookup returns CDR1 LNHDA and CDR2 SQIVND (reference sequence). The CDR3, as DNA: TGTGCCAGTAGACGTTCAGACAGGAGCACAGATACGCAGTATTTT. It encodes CASRRSDRSTDTQYF.

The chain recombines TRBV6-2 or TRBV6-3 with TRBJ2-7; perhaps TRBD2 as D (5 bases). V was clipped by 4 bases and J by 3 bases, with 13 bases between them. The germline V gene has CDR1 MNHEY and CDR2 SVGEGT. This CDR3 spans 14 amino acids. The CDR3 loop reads CASSSRDFVYEQYF. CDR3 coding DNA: TGTGCCAGCAGTTCCCGGGATTTTGTCTACGAGCAGTACTTC.

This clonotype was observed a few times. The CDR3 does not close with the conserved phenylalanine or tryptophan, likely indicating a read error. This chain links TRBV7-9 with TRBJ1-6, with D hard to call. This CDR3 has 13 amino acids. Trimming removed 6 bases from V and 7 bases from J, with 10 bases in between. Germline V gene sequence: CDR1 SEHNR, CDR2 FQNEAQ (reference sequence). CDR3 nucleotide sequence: TGTGCCAGCAGTGACACGACGAATTCACCCCTCCACTAT. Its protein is CASSDTTNSPLHY.